This T cell receptor beta chain was obtained from a study of metastatic and nonmetastatic thyroid tumors (dated by TCRdb to 2019 to 2021). Background for the entire study: Repertoires from peripheral blood and from tumor or nodule tissue samples of malignant and benign thyroid patients were compared.

About this clone itself: The target of this receptor is not known. No much larger clone exists at a distance of one base, and base qualities are not known.

The germline ends are 17 bases apart after V is trimmed by 6 bases and J by 0 bases. The CDR3 spans 16 residues, from the cysteine through the phenylalanine. The only DNA kept is the CDR3, 48 bases in frame from the first base. Based on the germline V gene (reference sequence), the CDR1 and CDR2 sequences are MNHEY and SMNVEV. No treatment had been received by any patient before thyroid surgery. Patient clinical samples collected from the early 2010s to the late 2010s were retrospectively analysed using T-cell receptor beta sequencing. The research as a whole found: In both blood and tumor samples, TCR beta diversity was reported to be significantly higher in malignant tumors than in benign nodules.

Library prep was done by PCR. TCRdb names Illumina HiSeq 4000 as the instrument used. High-throughput sequencing was used to profile the TCR beta-chain CDR3 region of each patient. On the study's bioinformatics: The researchers built a classifier to tell apart papillary thyroid cancer patients with distant metastasis, based on CDR3 differences among clinicopathological groups. The Shannon index was used to measure repertoire diversity, and the Morisita-Horn index was used to measure how similar tumor and blood repertoires were. TCRdb reran the public reads through fastp at Q25 and MiXCR, keeping productive beta chains. V and J calls and clone size were set by TCRdb, not the authors. This sample gives 7,700 or so clones in total; over 25% of them show up just once. Together, the top ten hold roughly 29% of the sample.

The sequenced material came from tumor tissue. The V and J genes are TRBV27 and TRBJ1-1; there is no confident call for the D gene. This receptor was identified in a female donor with papillary thyroid cancer or a benign thyroid nodule (not recorded which). Some clones in this sample may be carry-over from other donors' samples. The DNA sequence is given as TGTGCCAGCAGCCCCGCCCTCGGGCATATGAACACTGAAGCTTTCTTT. It translates to CASSPALGHMNTEAFF.